The 26 T cell receptor beta chains given below trace back to one sample, sequenced in a study of T-cell memory formation after mild COVID-19. MiXCR, run by TCRdb on the 5' RACE reads, gives a single entry per CDR3 protein. Among about 360,000 distinct CDR3 sequences listed, 13% to 15% were seen once. Specimen: PBMCs or a T cell subset sorted from them (not recorded which). The source of these receptors is a man between 18 and 29 years old who had mild COVID-19 (a few samples of this study predate the infection). Cell type and time point are not known.

In its sample, this clonotype was seen a few times. The rearrangement uses TRBV12-3 or TRBV12-4 and TRBJ2-7; TRBD1 matches 7 bases. Trimming cost V 6 bases and J 3 bases; bases outside gene matches: 5. The CDR3 has 13 amino acids. CDR3 nucleotide sequence: TGTGCCAGCAGAAAGGGACAGAGCTACGAGCAGTACGTC. Residues: CASRKGQSYEQYV.

This clonotype was seen at least ten times. V is TRBV5-6 and J is TRBJ2-3, with 8 bases that match TRBD2. This CDR3 region has 14 residues. V shed 7 bases, J shed 0 bases, and the junction held 4 bases outside the gene matches. Germline CDR1 is SGHDT and CDR2 is YYEEEE. The CDR3 loop is CASGLAGSTDTQYF. The DNA for the CDR3 is TGTGCCAGCGGGTTAGCGGGGAGCACAGATACGCAGTATTTT.

This sequence joins TRBV11-2 and TRBJ1-1; a weak D match, TRBD1 (5 bases). V lost 11 bases and J lost 5, with 18 bases in between. Germline loops: CDR1 SGHAT, CDR2 FQNNGV. CDR3 length: 13 amino acids. This CDR3 reads CASAMTEDTEAFF. The CDR3 DNA sequence: TGTGCCTCAGCCATGACAGAAGATACTGAAGCTTTCTTT.

This clonotype turned up a few times. The chain couples TRBV6-5 to TRBJ2-7, with D possibly TRBD1 on 5 matching bases. The ends were cut back, 2 bases at V and 3 bases at J, with 11 bases in the middle. The CDR3 contains 14 residues. Looked up from germline, CDR1 is MNHEY and CDR2 is SVGAGI. CDR3 sequence (DNA): TGTGCCAGCAGTTACGGGTCAGGGAACTACGAGCAGTACTTC. It encodes CASSYGSGNYEQYF.

This clonotype occurred a few times. The CDR3 nucleotides read TGTGCCAGCAGCCCCGCGGCTGGGGCGCGGGGCTACACCTTC. It specifies CASSPAAGARGYTF. The rearrangement uses TRBV3-1 and TRBJ1-2; D perhaps matches TRBD1 (5 bases). CDR1 is LGHDT and CDR2 is YNNKEL in the germline V gene (reference sequence). This CDR3 has 14 amino acids. V dropped 4 bases and J dropped 8 bases, with 17 bases sitting between them.

V is TRBV5-1 and J is TRBJ2-7, with 10 bases aligning to TRBD1. The CDR3 runs 17 residues. Germline V gene data show CDR1 as SGHRS and CDR2 as YFSETQ. The V gene end was trimmed by 3 bases and the J gene end by 2 bases; junction bases not matched to a gene: 11. In nucleotides, the CDR3 is TGCGCCAGCAGCTACGCAACCGGGACAGGGGCTACCTACGAGCAGTACTTC. It yields the protein CASSYATGTGATYEQYF.

This clonotype has just a few counts. The chain joins TRBV5-5 to TRBJ2-7, with D possibly TRBD1 on 6 matching bases. The V and J ends lost 2 bases and 1 base respectively, with 19 bases between them. Germline V gene sequence: CDR1 SGHKS, CDR2 YYEKEE (reference sequence). The CDR3 runs to 17 residues. The CDR3 loop reads CASSFRSGTQGSYEQYV. Here the CDR3 DNA reads TGTGCCAGCAGCTTCCGCTCCGGGACCCAGGGGTCCTACGAGCAGTACGTC.

This clonotype has only a few counts. The rearrangement links TRBV2 to TRBJ2-7; the match to TRBD2 covers 13 bases. The germline V gene has CDR1 SNHLY and CDR2 FYNNEI. The CDR3 runs to 15 residues. Losses at the gene ends were 8 bases for V and 4 bases for J; bases not matched to a gene: 8. The CDR3 nucleotides are TGTGCCAGCCTGAGGGGACTAGCGGGGAAATACGAGCAGTACGTC. This gives the protein CASLRGLAGKYEQYV.

This chain links TRBV25-1 with TRBJ1-5; D perhaps matches TRBD1 (5 bases). Germline V gives CDR1 MGHDK, CDR2 SYGVNS. Trimming stripped 4 bases from V and 1 base from J, with 8 bases between. This CDR3 region has 14 residues. DNA for the CDR3: TGTGCCAGCAGTGCAGGGACGAGCAATCAGCCCCAGCATTTT. This codes for CASSAGTSNQPQHF.

This clonotype was seen ten or more times. J is TRBJ2-7 and V is TRBV27; 9 bases align to TRBD1. CDR1 and CDR2 from the germline V gene are MNHEY and SMNVEV (reference sequence). Trimming took 3 bases from V and 3 from J; bases not matched to a gene: 6. This CDR3 contains 15 residues. The CDR3 DNA reads as TGTGCCAGCAGTTTGGGGACAGGGTTAAGCTACGAGCAGTACTTC. Its translation: CASSLGTGLSYEQYF.

The chain employs TRBV6-5 and TRBJ2-7; D perhaps matches TRBD1 (6 bases). V gave up 2 bases and J gave up 6 bases, with 11 bases separating them. The germline gives CDR1 MNHEY, CDR2 SVGAGI. This CDR3 has 13 residues. The CDR3 DNA follows: TGTGCCAGCAGTTACACCACAGGGAGCGAGCAGTACTTC. This codes for CASSYTTGSEQYF.

This clonotype has a handful of counts. The chain has TRBV28 and TRBJ1-2, with a tentative D call TRBD1 (5 bases). V lost 4 bases and J 6 bases, leaving 15 bases between the germline ends. This CDR3 is built from 14 residues. CDR1 is MDHEN and CDR2 is SYDVKM in the germline V gene. In DNA form, the CDR3 reads TGTGCCAGCAGTTCCGCGGGGCTGGGGGATGGCTACACCTTC. This sequence encodes CASSSAGLGDGYTF.

A few counts support this clonotype. The gene calls are TRBV4-2 and TRBJ1-4; the D gene is possibly TRBD1 (6 bases). Germline V gives CDR1 LGHNA, CDR2 YNFKEQ. The CDR3 is made up of 17 amino acids. The germline V and J ends were trimmed by 4 bases and 4 bases, with 19 bases remaining between them. CDR3 sequence (DNA): TGTGCCAGCAGCCCGACCACGACAGGAGATGATAATGAAAAACTGTTTTTT. Protein sequence: CASSPTTTGDDNEKLFF.

This clonotype was found a few times. V is TRBV5-1 and J is TRBJ2-2, with 11 bases fitting TRBD2. CDR1 is SGHRS and CDR2 is YFSETQ in the germline V gene. The CDR3 loop spans 17 amino acids. V lost 1 base to trimming and J lost 7 bases; unmatched junction nucleotides: 9. The CDR3 DNA reads TGCGCCAGCAGCTTGATGGTAGCGGGGGGGCCCGGCGGGGAGCTGTTTTTT. Translating gives CASSLMVAGGPGGELFF.

The chain uses TRBV12-3 or TRBV12-4 and TRBJ1-1; 7 bases are shared with TRBD1. There are 12 residues in the CDR3. CDR3 sequence reads: CTICPGGGEAFF. DNA for the CDR3: TGTACCATCTGCCCAGGGGGGGGGGAAGCTTTCTTT.

This rearrangement joins TRBV3-2 to TRBJ2-7; TRBD2, as called in the table, went unchecked against the DNA. TRBV3-2 constitutes a pseudogene. CDR3 length equals 16 residues. Here the CDR3 reads CASSLRRASQLYEQYV. The CDR3 nucleotides are TGTGCCAGCAGCTTAAGGCGGGCCTCCCAACTATACGAGCAGTACGTC.

This clonotype occurred a few times. V and J are TRBV9 and TRBJ2-5; 10 bases are a match to TRBD1. This CDR3 is built from 15 residues. Germline CDR1 and CDR2: SGDLS and YYNGEE. V was pared by 3 bases and J by 3 bases, with 5 bases of the junction left unmatched. This CDR3 is CASSGQGALKETQYF. The CDR3, as DNA: TGTGCCAGCAGCGGACAGGGGGCACTAAAAGAGACCCAGTACTTC.

This clonotype appeared a few times. The chain carries TRBV7-9 and TRBJ1-6, with 9 bases matching TRBD1. The junction had 8 bases not matched to a gene; V was cut back by 5 bases and J by 9 bases. The CDR3 spans 15 residues. The germline gives CDR1 SEHNR, CDR2 FQNEAQ (reference sequence). The CDR3 nucleotides read TGTGCCAGCAGCCCGTGGGACAGGGAGGGTTCACCCCTCCACTTT. Translated: CASSPWDREGSPLHF. Supplemented by reference TRBV7-9 and TRBJ1-6, the full variable domain reads DTGVSQNPRHKITKRGQNVTFRCDPISEHNRLYWYRQTLGQGPEFLTYFQNEAQLEKSRLLSDRFSAERPKGSFSTLEIQRTEQGDSAMYLCASSPWDREGSPLHFGNGTRLTVT.

This clonotype was counted many times. V gene TRBV12-3 or TRBV12-4 combines with J gene TRBJ1-6; D possibly corresponds to TRBD1 (5 bases). V was pared by 3 bases and J by 6 bases, with 15 bases between. The CDR3 is made up of 16 amino acids. CDR3 in amino acids: CASSLYPGGFNSPLHF. The CDR3 region has the DNA TGTGCCAGCAGTTTGTACCCGGGGGGATTTAATTCACCCCTCCACTTT.

This chain links TRBV16 with TRBJ2-3; D is possibly TRBD2 (6 bases). CDR1 and CDR2 (germline): KGHSY, FQNENV. This CDR3 spans 16 amino acids. With 2 bases removed from V and 2 bases from J, the gap between germline ends came to 14 bases. The CDR3 coding sequence is TGTGCCAGCAGCCAACGGCAGAGGGACTCCACAGATACGCAGTATTTT. It translates to CASSQRQRDSTDTQYF.

This clonotype was observed a single time. The chain couples TRBV18 to TRBJ1-1, with D hard to call. CDR1 is KGHSH and CDR2 is LQKENI in the germline V gene. Trimming took off 5 bases at V and 1 base at J, with 11 bases between the two ends. The CDR3 totals 14 residues. The CDR3 DNA follows: TGTGCCAGCTCATTTTCTGGAGAGAACACTGAAGCTTTCTTT. Translated: CASSFSGENTEAFF. Using reference TRBV18 and TRBJ1-1 for the parts outside the CDR3, the full variable domain is NAGVMQNPRHLVRRRGQEARLRCSPMKGHSHVYWYRQLPEEGLKFMVYLQKENIIDESGMPKERFSAEFPKEGPSILRIQQVVRGDSAAYFCASSFSGENTEAFFGQGTRLTVV.

The rearrangement uses TRBV5-5 and TRBJ2-6; TRBD1 matches 8 bases. This CDR3 is 19 amino acids long. Per the germline V gene, CDR1 is SGHKS and CDR2 is YYEKEE (reference sequence). The J segment lost 0 bases and the V segment lost 0 bases, leaving 8 bases of the junction unmatched. The CDR3 spells CASSLDPRQGYSGANVLTF. The CDR3, as DNA: TGTGCCAGCAGCTTGGACCCGAGACAGGGGTACTCTGGGGCCAACGTCCTGACTTTC.

The V and J genes are TRBV27 and TRBJ2-3, with D possibly TRBD2 on 7 matching bases. The length of the CDR3 is 16 residues. The germline V gene has CDR1 MNHEY and CDR2 SMNVEV (reference sequence). Trimming took 7 bases from V and 0 from J, leaving 17 bases between them. The CDR3 nucleotides are TGTGCCAGCACTCTAAGGGCGGGGGCTAGCACAGATACGCAGTATTTT. Protein sequence: CASTLRAGASTDTQYF.

This clonotype has at least ten counts. The V call is TRBV5-1, the J call TRBJ2-3; 10 positions agree with TRBD2. The ends lost 2 bases at V and 1 base at J; junction bases unmatched: 1. The CDR3 runs 15 residues. The germline V gene has CDR1 SGHRS and CDR2 YFSETQ. In DNA form, the CDR3 reads TGCGCCAGCAGCTTCGGGACTAGCGGCACAGATACGCAGTATTTT. Amino acid sequence: CASSFGTSGTDTQYF.

The rearrangement joins TRBV24-1 to TRBJ2-3; 10 nucleotides line up with TRBD1. CDR1 and CDR2 (germline): KGHDR, SFDVKD. CDR3 length: 17 amino acids. With 4 bases clipped from V and 4 bases from J, the junction kept 10 bases outside the gene matches. CDR3 in amino acids: CATSEPAGTGVSDTQYF. DNA for the CDR3: TGTGCCACCAGTGAGCCTGCCGGGACAGGGGTTTCAGATACGCAGTATTTT.

This clonotype occurred a few times. The chain is built from TRBV7-2 and TRBJ2-4; a weak D match, TRBD1 (6 bases). There are 15 residues in the CDR3. V lost 4 bases and J lost 12, with 22 bases in between. The V gene's germline CDR1 is SGHTA and CDR2 FQGNSA. For the CDR3, the DNA is TGTGCCAGCAGCTATGCCTCACAGGGACCTGAACCTCAGTACTTC. This gives the protein CASSYASQGPEPQYF.